The present entry profiles one T cell receptor (beta chain) with its context. Repertoires were generated with immunoSEQ multiplex PCR, while TCRdb's copy carries only in-frame clones and drops some. The top ten hold about 1.6% of the sample, which has under 300,000 clones, 80% to 85% seen once. The data stem from a study of blood T cell repertoires in COVID-19. Study-wide context: Samples came from the United States, Italy and Spain, spanning acute and convalescent COVID-19. The cDNA or gDNA used as material had been derived from T cells, B-cell-depleted T cells, or PBMCs.

Trimming pared 0 bases from V and 3 bases from J, leaving 13 bases between. Per the germline V gene, CDR1 is SGHNT and CDR2 is YYREEE (reference sequence). The CDR3 runs to 17 residues. The material sequenced was peripheral blood. This chain connects TRBV5-4 to TRBJ2-6, with a weak D call TRBD2 (7 bases). The TCR sequence derives from a middle-aged woman who had recovered from COVID-19. The CDR3 DNA sequence: TGTGCCAGCAGCTTGGCGGGGGGCGATGATGGGGCCAACGTCCTGACTTTC. Its translation: CASSLAGGDDGANVLTF.